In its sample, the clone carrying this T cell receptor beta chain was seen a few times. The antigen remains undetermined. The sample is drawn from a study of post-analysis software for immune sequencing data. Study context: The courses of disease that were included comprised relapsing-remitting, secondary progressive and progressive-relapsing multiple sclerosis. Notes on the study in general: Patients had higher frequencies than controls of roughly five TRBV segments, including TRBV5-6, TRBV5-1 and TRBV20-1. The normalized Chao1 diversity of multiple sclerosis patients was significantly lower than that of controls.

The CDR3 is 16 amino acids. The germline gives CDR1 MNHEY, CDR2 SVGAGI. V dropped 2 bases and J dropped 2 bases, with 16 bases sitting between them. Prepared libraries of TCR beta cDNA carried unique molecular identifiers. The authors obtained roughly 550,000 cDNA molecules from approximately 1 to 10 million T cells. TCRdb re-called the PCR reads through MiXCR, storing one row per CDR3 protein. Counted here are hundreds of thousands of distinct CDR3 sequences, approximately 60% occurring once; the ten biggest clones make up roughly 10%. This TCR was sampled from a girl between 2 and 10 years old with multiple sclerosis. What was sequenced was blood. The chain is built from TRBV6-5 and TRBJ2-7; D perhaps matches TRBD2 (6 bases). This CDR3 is CASSYAAGTVTYEQYF. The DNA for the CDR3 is TGTGCCAGCAGTTACGCCGCTGGGACTGTTACCTACGAGCAGTACTTC.